The T cell receptor (beta chain) under discussion was sequenced for a study of CD8+CD57+ T cells in acquired aplastic anemia. This CDR3 is 14 amino acids long. V lost 0 bases and J 3 bases, leaving 3 bases between the germline ends. Germline lookup yields CDR1 LNHNV and CDR2 YYDKDF (reference sequence). Profiles of TCR beta VDJ and CDR3 were generated from a genomic DNA template. Via MiXCR, TCRdb re-called the reads, giving one row per CDR3 protein. Of hundreds of thousands of distinct CDR3 sequences listed, more than 25% are singletons. Sequenced patients had shown CD8+CD57+ cell expansion by flow cytometry.

Sequences were obtained from sorted CD4+, CD8+, or CD8+CD57+ T cells (not recorded which) from PBMCs. This chain joins TRBV15 and TRBJ2-6, with D unresolved. This receptor was taken from a human donor with aplastic anemia. CDR3 sequence reads: CATSRELGANVLTF. The DNA of the CDR3 is TGTGCCACCAGCAGAGAGCTTGGGGCCAACGTCCTGACTTTC. Supplemented by reference TRBV15 and TRBJ2-6, the full variable domain reads DAMVIQNPRYQVTQFGKPVTLSCSQTLNHNVMYWYQQKSSQAPKLLFHYYDKDFNNEADTPDNFQSRRPNTSFCFLDIRSPGLGDTAMYLCATSRELGANVLTFGAGSRLTVL.